The rows below give T cell receptor beta chains drawn from one sample of a study of T cell responses to AZD1222 COVID-19 vaccine. The data were produced by immunoSEQ multiplex PCR, yet TCRdb's version contains in-frame clones alone and is incomplete. The sample holds about 60,000 clones, just over 90% seen once. The sequencing used peripheral blood, collected 28 days after the second dose of the MenACWY control vaccine. These receptors all come from an adult who received the MenACWY meningococcal vaccine as a control. Both conserved end residues are part of each CDR3. D genes are given only for firm matches. Clone sizes are given selectively: once, few, many, or a class where the clone is expanded.

TRBV9	TRBD1	15	TRBJ2-3	once	TGTGCCAGCAGCTCAAAAAGACAGGGTACAGATACGCAGTATTTT	CASSSKRQGTDTQYF
TRBV19	NA	13	TRBJ2-5	once	TGTGCCAGTAGCCCCCGGTCAGCGGAGACCCAGTACTTC	CASSPRSAETQYF
TRBV23-1	NA	17	TRBJ1-3	NA	TGCGCCAGCAGTCCTAATCCCCGACAGGCACTTATACGGACCATATATTTT	CASSPNPRQALIRTIYF
TRBV11-2	NA	13	TRBJ2-5	once	TGTGCCAGCACCCCGGGGGTAGGAGAGACCCAGTACTTC	CASTPGVGETQYF
TRBV28	NA	11	TRBJ1-5	once	TGTGCCAGCAGTTTTGGACAGCCCCAGCATTTT	CASSFGQPQHF
TRBV2	TRBD1	15	TRBJ1-2	NA	TGTGCCAGCAGGAATCTCCGGGACAGAGGCTATGGCTACACCTTC	CASRNLRDRGYGYTF
TRBV3-1/TRBV3-2	TRBD2	15	TRBJ2-1	NA	TGTGCCAGCAGCCAGGGGACTAGAACGAATCATGAGCAGTTCTTC	CASSQGTRTNHEQFF
TRBV6-6	TRBD2	14	TRBJ2-3	NA	TGTGCCAGCAAGCGGGAGGGTAACACAGATACGCAGTATTTT	CASKREGNTDTQYF
TRBV19	NA	11	TRBJ2-3	NA	TGTGCCAGCGACGGAGGGGATACGCAGTATTTT	CASDGGDTQYF
TRBV27	NA	16	TRBJ1-4	NA	TGTGCCAGCAGTTTATCCCGATGGGCGGCAGGTGAAAAACTGTTTTTT	CASSLSRWAAGEKLFF
TRBV3-1/TRBV3-2	NA	11	TRBJ2-7	NA	TGTGCCAGCAGCAGGGGCGACGAGCAGTACTTC	CASSRGDEQYF
TRBV24-1	TRBD1	16	TRBJ1-6	NA	TGTGCCACCAGTGATTCCGGACAGGGGGCAAATTCACCCCTCCACTTT	CATSDSGQGANSPLHF
TRBV7-2	TRBD2	17	TRBJ2-7	NA	TGTGCCAGCAGCTGGAAAGCGGCGGGAGAAAAAGGTTTCGAGCAGTACTTC	CASSWKAAGEKGFEQYF
TRBV9	NA	12	TRBJ2-3	NA	TGTGCCAGCAGCCCTAATTCCGATACGCAGTATTTT	CASSPNSDTQYF
TRBV15	NA	15	TRBJ1-6	NA	TGTGCCACCAGCTATTCCAGGGGAAATAATTCACCCCTCCACTTT	CATSYSRGNNSPLHF
TRBV4-2	NA	14	TRBJ2-7	NA	TGTGCCAGCAGCCAAGGGGGCGCAAGGGGGGCGGAGTACTTC	CASSQGGARGAEYF
TRBV4-3	NA	16	TRBJ2-7	once	TGCGCCAGCAGCCAAGAACGCTGGTGGGAGGCGGACGAGCAGTACTTC	CASSQERWWEADEQYF
TRBV7-2	NA	13	TRBJ2-7	NA	TGTGCCAGCAGCTTAACTAGTTCCTACGAGCAGTACTTC	CASSLTSSYEQYF
TRBV7-2	TRBD2	13	TRBJ2-4	NA	TGTGCCAGCAGCTTAGGCGGGGGAAACATTCAGTACTTC	CASSLGGGNIQYF
TRBV5-1	TRBD1	14	TRBJ2-5	NA	TGCGCCAGTTCGGGACAGGGAATGATTGAGACCCAGTACTTC	CASSGQGMIETQYF
TRBV7-8	NA	18	TRBJ1-4	NA	TGTGCCAGCAGCTTAAACCTCGGTAGGAGTGCAACTAATGAAAAACTGTTTTTT	CASSLNLGRSATNEKLFF
TRBV29-1	TRBD1	15	TRBJ1-3	once	TGCAGCGGTCGATGGACAGGAGGCTCTGGAAACACCATATATTTT	CSGRWTGGSGNTIYF
TRBV6-2/TRBV6-3	TRBD2	15	TRBJ2-5	NA	TGTGCCAGCAGTTTTCAGGCGGGAGTGGGAGAGACCCAGTACTTC	CASSFQAGVGETQYF
TRBV5-1	NA	14	TRBJ1-5	few	TGCGCCAGCAGCTCCGATGGGGGGAACGAACCCCAGCATTTT	CASSSDGGNEPQHF
TRBV6-5	TRBD1	14	TRBJ2-5	once	TGTGCCAGCAGTCAGAGGACAGGGAGAGAGACCCAGTACTTC	CASSQRTGRETQYF
TRBV30	NA	16	TRBJ2-3	NA	TGTGCCTGGAGGGACGAAGGGGTAGGGGGCACAGATACGCAGTATTTT	CAWRDEGVGGTDTQYF
TRBV15	NA	14	TRBJ2-1	NA	TGTGCCACCAGCAGAGATCGAGGGGTGGACAGGCAGTTCTTC	CATSRDRGVDRQFF
TRBV7-2	NA	14	TRBJ2-5	once	TGTGCCAGCAGCCGGGATCCATTCGGGGAGACCCAGTACTTC	CASSRDPFGETQYF
TRBV19	NA	16	TRBJ1-5	once	TGTGCCAGTACCCCATCCGGGGGAAATCGCAATCAGCCCCAGCATTTT	CASTPSGGNRNQPQHF
TRBV25-1	NA	14	TRBJ1-5	NA	TGTGCCAGCCGGGCGGCAGGAGGGGATTTGGCCCAGCATTTT	CASRAAGGDLAQHF
TRBV27	NA	13	TRBJ1-1	NA	TGTGCCAGCAGCCTCGGCATGAACACTGAAGCTTTCTTT	CASSLGMNTEAFF
TRBV19	TRBD2	14	TRBJ2-5	NA	TGTGCCAGTAGTTCGGTAGCGGGACAAGAGACCCAGTACTTC	CASSSVAGQETQYF
TRBV2	TRBD1	16	TRBJ2-1	NA	TGTGCCAGCTACTCGGCAGGGGGAGTCGCCTACAATGAGCAGTTCTTC	CASYSAGGVAYNEQFF
TRBV27	NA	14	TRBJ2-1	NA	TGTGCCAGCAGTTTGGGGGACTCGTACAATGAGCAGTTCTTC	CASSLGDSYNEQFF
TRBV4-3	NA	16	TRBJ2-3	NA	TGCGCCAGCAGCCAAGAAACATCCGGGAGCGCGGATACGCAGTATTTT	CASSQETSGSADTQYF
TRBV30	TRBD1	13	TRBJ1-1	NA	TGTGCCTGGAAGGGGACAGGAAACACTGAAGCTTTCTTT	CAWKGTGNTEAFF
TRBV9	NA	17	TRBJ2-6	NA	TGTGCCAGCAGAGACCGGGTCTCTCGGGGAGGGGCCAACGTCCTGACTTTC	CASRDRVSRGGANVLTF
TRBV19	NA	13	TRBJ1-2	NA	TGTGCCAGTACGACAGCGACTAACTATGGCTACACCTTC	CASTTATNYGYTF
TRBV5-1	NA	13	TRBJ2-7	NA	TGCGCCAGCGCAAGACCCCCGGACCACGAGCAGTACTTC	CASARPPDHEQYF
TRBV19	TRBD1	15	TRBJ1-5	NA	TGTGCCAGTAGTATAGATCAGGGGGCCCATCAGCCCCAGCATTTT	CASSIDQGAHQPQHF
TRBV30	NA	13	TRBJ1-1	NA	TGTGCCTGGAAGGACACGTCTAACACTGAAGCTTTCTTT	CAWKDTSNTEAFF
TRBV29-1	NA	14	TRBJ2-5	once	TGCAGCGTTGAACAGGGATTCCGGCAAGAGACCCAGTACTTC	CSVEQGFRQETQYF
TRBV7-7	TRBD2	16	TRBJ2-1	NA	TGTGCTAGCAGCTTAGGGACTAGCGGAGCTTACAATGAGCAGTTCTTC	CASSLGTSGAYNEQFF
TRBV5-1	TRBD1	17	TRBJ1-1	NA	TGCGCCAGCAGCACCGTCCCGGGACAGGGATCGAACACTGAAGCTTTCTTT	CASSTVPGQGSNTEAFF
TRBV5-1	NA	14	TRBJ1-1	NA	TGCGCCAGCAGCTTGCTGTCCGAGAACACTGAAGCTTTCTTT	CASSLLSENTEAFF
TRBV11-3	TRBD1	14	TRBJ1-1	NA	TGTGCCAGCAGCTCTCGACAGGGGGGCACTGAAGCTTTCTTT	CASSSRQGGTEAFF
TRBV7-3	TRBD2	16	TRBJ2-2	NA	TGTGCCAGCAGTCGACTAGCGGGAGGGCCGGCCGGGGAGCTGTTTTTT	CASSRLAGGPAGELFF
TRBV28	TRBD1	15	TRBJ1-5	NA	TGTGCCAGCAGTTTACCGGACAGGGCGAATCAGCCCCAGCATTTT	CASSLPDRANQPQHF
TRBV7-9	NA	14	TRBJ2-1	once	TGTGCCAGCAGCTCCGGGGCCCAGAGGGGTGAGCAGTTCTTC	CASSSGAQRGEQFF
TRBV4-3	NA	16	TRBJ2-7	NA	TGCGCCAGCAGCCAAGATCGAGGGTCTAGCTCCTACGAGCAGTACTTC	CASSQDRGSSSYEQYF
TRBV29-1	TRBD2	16	TRBJ2-3	NA	TGCAGCGTTGAAGAAGCTAGCGGGAGTATGGCAGATACGCAGTATTTT	CSVEEASGSMADTQYF